In this sample, the clone carrying this T cell receptor (beta chain) turned up a few times. Its antigen remains unidentified. The germline V and J ends were trimmed by 2 bases and 3 bases, with 14 bases remaining between them. In germline, CDR1 is MNHEY, CDR2 SVGEGT. CDR3 length: 15 residues. The source of the sample is a study of response to subunit inactivated influenza vaccine. MiXCR, run by TCRdb on the RT-PCR reads, gives a single entry per CDR3 protein. The sample records roughly 760,000 distinct CDR3 sequences, about 20% being singletons. Whole-study results and caveats: Authors suggested each seasonal influenza vaccination recruits few new T cells.

The rearrangement links TRBV6-2 or TRBV6-3 to TRBJ2-7, with D perhaps being TRBD1 or TRBD2 (5 bases each). This clonotype was sampled from a man aged 50 or older who received an inactivated influenza vaccine. The sequences come from PBMCs from blood, collected 4 to 6 days after vaccination. CDR3 in amino acids: CASSYDGTPNYEQYF. The CDR3 DNA follows: TGTGCCAGCAGTTACGACGGGACCCCGAACTACGAGCAGTACTTC.